This TCR beta chain was retrieved from a study of shared clonotypes between healthy human individuals. Overall study results and limits: The four-donor shared clonotypes exceeded non-shared clonotypes in generation probability, with non-shared ones scoring lower.

This clone was seen a few times. Its target is unknown. CDR3 length: 18 residues. Looked up from germline, CDR1 is SGHRS and CDR2 is YFSETQ. Germline trimming cut 4 bases from V and 3 bases from J; bases unmatched to any gene: 11. Sequencing used immunoSEQ multiplex PCR; TCRdb keeps in-frame clones, though not all of them. The sample contains around 750,000 clones, about 74% of which appear only once. The sequence was obtained from a woman under 40 in good health. This chain joins TRBV5-1 and TRBJ2-1, with 12 bases fitting TRBD2. Sample: memory CD4+ T cells sorted from blood. The subset is: CD45RA-negative fraction. The CDR3 is CASSVGQGLAGDYNEQFF. Here the CDR3 DNA reads TGCGCCAGCAGCGTGGGACAGGGACTAGCGGGCGACTACAATGAGCAGTTCTTC. The full variable domain, completed using reference TRBV5-1 and TRBJ2-1, is KAGVTQTPRYLIKTRGQQVTLSCSPISGHRSVSWYQQTPGQGLQFLFEYFSETQRNKGNFPGRFSGRQFSNSRSEMNVSTLELGDSALYLCASSVGQGLAGDYNEQFFGPGTRLTVL.